The 10 T cell receptor beta chains in this list originate from one sample, sequenced in a study of cytomegalovirus exposure and HLA in healthy donors. PCR involved 60 Vbeta and 13 Jbeta primers. Clones were sequenced by immunoSEQ multiplex PCR, and TCRdb holds only the in-frame ones, with some missing. The data hold 60,000 to 70,000 clones, with just under 80% observed a single time. Sequencing was done on a sample of PBMCs. Receptor source: a young woman in good health and CMV-seronegative.

This sequence joins TRBV13 and TRBJ2-7; perhaps TRBD1 as D (7 bases). V dropped 7 bases and J dropped 1 base, with 14 bases sitting between them. This CDR3 is 14 amino acids long. Per the germline V gene, CDR1 is PRHDT and CDR2 is FYEKMQ (reference sequence). The CDR3 coding sequence is TGTGCCAGCATCCCAGGGGGGCAGTCCTACGAGCAGTACTTC. Translation: CASIPGGQSYEQYF.

The rearrangement joins TRBV30 to TRBJ2-2, with 10 bases that match TRBD2. Germline V CDR1 and CDR2: GTSNPN, SVGIG (reference sequence). This CDR3 is 19 amino acids long. J gave up 5 bases and V 7 bases, and 22 bases lay outside the gene matches. This CDR3 is CASSKRTLSGRGRTGELFF. The CDR3 DNA reads as TGTGCCTCGTCTAAGCGGACCCTCAGCGGGAGGGGTAGAACCGGGGAGCTGTTTTTT.

The rearrangement links TRBV29-1 to TRBJ2-7; D might be TRBD1 (6 bases). There are 13 residues in the CDR3. V was shortened by 6 bases and J by 2 bases, with 14 bases between the two germline ends. CDR1 is SQVTM, CDR2 ANQGSEA, per germline. CDR3 sequence (DNA): TGCAGCGTGGCGACAGGTCAAGCCTACGAGCAGTACTTC. Its protein product is CSVATGQAYEQYF.

This clone was picked up a small number of times. V and J are TRBV30 and TRBJ2-7, with TRBD2 matching over 7 bases. Per germline, CDR1 GTSNPN and CDR2 SVGIG (reference sequence). This CDR3 is built from 13 residues. After removal of 4 bases from V and 0 bases from J, the junction contained 3 bases not matched to a gene. In DNA form, the CDR3 reads TGTGCCTGGAAGGGAGGGGACTCCTACGAGCAGTACTTC. Protein sequence: CAWKGGDSYEQYF.

There are a few counts of this clone. CDR3 region: CASSITGVAHGYTF. CDR3 coding DNA: TGTGCCAGCAGCATTACCGGGGTAGCTCACGGCTACACCTTC. This chain connects TRBV7-8 to TRBJ1-2; D not certain. The CDR3 runs 14 residues. Germline CDR1 and CDR2: SGHVS and FQNEAQ. The germline V and J ends were trimmed by 5 bases and 8 bases, with 18 bases remaining between them. Variable domain in full (rest from reference TRBV7-8 and TRBJ1-2): GAGVSQSPRYKVAKRGQDVALRCDPISGHVSLFWYQQALGQGPEFLTYFQNEAQLDKSGLPSDRFFAERPEGSVSTLKIQRTQQEDSAVYLCASSITGVAHGYTFGSGTRLTVV.

The chain uses TRBV30 and TRBJ2-7, with 13 positions matching TRBD2. The CDR3 spans 12 residues. CDR1 is GTSNPN and CDR2 is SVGIG in the germline V gene (reference sequence). J lost 7 bases, V lost 8 bases, and 5 bases had no gene match. The CDR3 protein is CARGLAGVEQYF. In DNA, the CDR3 is TGTGCCCGCGGACTAGCGGGAGTAGAGCAGTACTTC.

The chain recombines TRBV25-1 with TRBJ1-2; maybe TRBD1 (5 bases). Looked up from germline, CDR1 is MGHDK and CDR2 is SYGVNS. The germline V and J ends were trimmed by 3 bases and 8 bases, with 13 bases remaining between them. The CDR3 has 13 amino acids. The DNA for the CDR3 is TGTGCCAGCAGTGAGCAGGGATCATGGGGCTACACCTTC. Protein product: CASSEQGSWGYTF.

The chain couples TRBV4-3 to TRBJ2-1; 7 bases are shared with TRBD2. Germline values: CDR1 LGHNA, CDR2 YSLEER. This CDR3 has 16 residues. With 3 bases clipped from V and 4 bases from J, the junction kept 9 bases outside the gene matches. CDR3 nucleotide sequence: TGCGCCAGCAGCCATCCCCGTAGCGGGTATTACAATGAGCAGTTCTTC. Encoded protein: CASSHPRSGYYNEQFF.

The rearrangement links TRBV29-1 to TRBJ2-3; a possible D gene is TRBD1 (5 bases). The CDR3 contains 14 residues. The V and J ends lost 7 bases and 2 bases respectively, with 16 bases between them. Germline V gene data show CDR1 as SQVTM and CDR2 as ANQGSEA. In DNA, the CDR3 is TGCAGCGGCAGCAGGGTCTCACTCACAGATACGCAGTATTTT. Residues: CSGSRVSLTDTQYF.

The rearrangement links TRBV6-5 to TRBJ2-7, with 7 nucleotides matching TRBD1. The length of the CDR3 is 14 residues. Trimming took 6 bases from V and 3 from J; bases not matched to a gene: 8. CDR1 and CDR2 from the germline V gene are MNHEY and SVGAGI. CDR3 sequence reads: CASSPTGVGYEQYF. The CDR3 coding sequence is TGTGCCAGCAGCCCCACAGGGGTTGGCTACGAGCAGTACTTC.